What follows are 25 T cell receptor beta chains derived from one specimen sequenced in a study of blood T cell repertoires in COVID-19. Some clones are missing from TCRdb's copy, which holds only in-frame ones; the method was immunoSEQ multiplex PCR. This sample has under 150,000 clones, with approximately 83% found just once. Sequenced material: peripheral blood. The receptors shown here come from a man aged 80 or over with acute or convalescent COVID-19.

The gene calls are TRBV5-3 and TRBJ2-1; 13 bases are shared with TRBD2. TRBV5-3 is reported as an ORF; its role is uncertain. V shed 0 bases and J 5 bases; nucleotides not matched to a gene: 5. This CDR3 comprises 17 residues. CDR3 coding DNA: TGTGCCAGAAGCTTGGGACTAGCGGGGGGTAACAACAATGAGCAGTTCTTC. Translated, it gives CARSLGLAGGNNNEQFF.

CDR3: CSATSPDTQYF. In DNA, the CDR3 is TGCAGTGCCACTTCCCCAGATACGCAGTATTTT. The V gene is TRBV20-1, the J gene TRBJ2-3; unclear D gene. Germline V gene data show CDR1 as DFQATT and CDR2 as SNEGSKA (reference sequence). Trimming took 6 bases from V and 4 from J, leaving 8 bases between them. The CDR3 sequence is 11 residues long.

This chain links TRBV5-4 with TRBJ2-7, with 8 bases lining up with TRBD1. This CDR3 region has 15 residues. Germline CDR1 reads SGHNT; CDR2 reads YYREEE (reference sequence). Trimming took 5 bases from V and 2 from J; bases not matched to a gene: 9. CDR3 bases: TGTGCCAGCAGTTCAGGACAGGGTATCGCCTACGAGCAGTACTTC. This encodes CASSSGQGIAYEQYF.

The genes are TRBV28 and TRBJ1-1, with D unresolved. Per the germline V gene, CDR1 is MDHEN and CDR2 is SYDVKM. The CDR3 is made up of 15 amino acids. V lost 4 bases, J lost 0 bases, and 12 bases lay in between. The CDR3 DNA follows: TGTGCCAGCAGTTCCTTCAGACTGTTGAACACTGAAGCTTTCTTT. Translation gives CASSSFRLLNTEAFF.

This clone occurred a few times. The chain couples TRBV7-9 to TRBJ1-4, with D unresolved. V lost 2 bases, J lost 7 bases, and 8 bases lay in between. Germline CDR1 and CDR2: SEHNR and FQNEAQ (reference sequence). There are 13 residues in the CDR3. The CDR3 DNA reads TGTGCCAGCAGCTTACCGAGTATTGAAAAACTGTTTTTT. Its translation: CASSLPSIEKLFF.

V and J are TRBV13 and TRBJ1-2; D is ambiguous. Trimming took 2 bases from V and 2 from J, leaving 18 bases between them. This CDR3 is 17 amino acids long. Germline V CDR1 and CDR2: PRHDT, FYEKMQ (reference sequence). CDR3 residues: CASSLIGAWAPNYGYTF. CDR3 sequence (DNA): TGTGCCAGCAGCTTAATCGGTGCATGGGCACCGAACTATGGCTACACCTTC.

The V and J genes are TRBV5-6 and TRBJ1-4; no reliable D call. Germline CDR1 reads SGHDT; CDR2 reads YYEEEE. Trimming removed 2 bases from V and 4 bases from J, with 12 bases in between. This CDR3 region has 15 residues. The DNA for the CDR3 is TGTGCCAGCAGCTTAAGGCGAACGGGTAATGAAAAACTGTTTTTT. It specifies CASSLRRTGNEKLFF.

J is TRBJ1-4 and V is TRBV18; TRBD1 is a possible D gene (6 bases). Per germline, CDR1 KGHSH and CDR2 LQKENI. V gave up 2 bases and J gave up 7 bases, with 11 bases separating them. This CDR3 is built from 14 residues. The CDR3 region is CASSPNRDGEKLFF. For the CDR3, the DNA is TGTGCCAGCTCACCAAACAGGGATGGTGAAAAACTGTTTTTT.

The gene calls are TRBV6-1 and TRBJ1-2; D perhaps matches TRBD1 (6 bases). This CDR3 is 14 amino acids long. V lost 5 bases to trimming and J lost 1 base, with 11 bases between them. Germline CDR1 MNHNS, CDR2 SASEGT. The DNA for the CDR3 is TGTGCCAGCAGTTCCGGACAGAGTAACTATGGCTACACCTTC. As protein: CASSSGQSNYGYTF.

The chain links TRBV5-5 to TRBJ1-4; a weak D match, TRBD1 (5 bases). V was trimmed by 4 bases and J by 7 bases, leaving 14 bases between them. CDR1 SGHKS and CDR2 YYEKEE come from the germline V gene (reference sequence). The CDR3 totals 14 residues. The CDR3, as DNA: TGTGCCAGCAGCCCTGAAGGGGTAACTGAAAAACTGTTTTTT. This codes for CASSPEGVTEKLFF. The variable domain in full, completed from reference TRBV5-5 and TRBJ1-4, reads DAGVTQSPTHLIKTRGQQVTLRCSPISGHKSVSWYQQVLGQGPQFIFQYYEKEERGRGNFPDRFSARQFPNYSSELNVNALLLGDSALYLCASSPEGVTEKLFFGSGTQLSVL.

The gene calls are TRBV10-3 and TRBJ2-3; 7 positions agree with TRBD1. The germline gives CDR1 ENHRY, CDR2 SYGVKD. The CDR3 consists of 15 residues. V shed 6 bases, J shed 2 bases, and the junction held 8 bases outside the gene matches. The CDR3 reads CAIRPPQGNTDTQYF. Written as DNA, the CDR3 is TGTGCCATCAGACCACCACAGGGGAACACAGATACGCAGTATTTT.

This chain joins TRBV6-1 and TRBJ2-1; 9 bases agree with TRBD1. CDR1 is MNHNS and CDR2 is SASEGT in the germline V gene. V was pared by 3 bases and J by 15 bases, with 9 bases of the junction left unmatched. The CDR3 consists of 13 residues. The CDR3 loop is CASSDLRTGEVFF. The DNA of the CDR3 is TGTGCCAGCAGTGACCTCAGGACAGGGGAGGTGTTCTTC.

The gene calls are TRBV7-9 and TRBJ1-4; 7 positions match TRBD1. From germline, CDR1 is SEHNR and CDR2 FQNEAQ (reference sequence). The CDR3 totals 18 residues. V was pared by 6 bases and J by 1 base, with 14 bases of the junction left unmatched. The CDR3 DNA reads as TGTGCCAGCAGTCCCCGGGGCAGCCCAGGGGGAACTAATGAAAAACTGTTTTTT. Amino acid sequence: CASSPRGSPGGTNEKLFF.

This clone showed up just once. The V and J genes are TRBV11-2 and TRBJ1-6; no firm D call. Trimming left V 5 bases short and J 7 bases short, with 12 bases between. CDR3 length: 14 residues. Per the germline V gene, CDR1 is SGHAT and CDR2 is FQNNGV. DNA for the CDR3: TGTGCCAGCAGCCTGCGATATACCAATTCACCCCTCCACTTT. It yields the protein CASSLRYTNSPLHF.

This clone was found once. V and J are TRBV4-2 and TRBJ1-1; TRBD1 aligns across 7 bases. The germline V gene has CDR1 LGHNA and CDR2 YNFKEQ. The CDR3 is 16 amino acids. J was trimmed by 1 base and V by 4 bases; bases with no gene match: 9. The CDR3 region is CASSLAEGASNTEAFF. The CDR3 nucleotides are TGTGCCAGCAGCCTAGCGGAGGGGGCTTCGAACACTGAAGCTTTCTTT.

The chain uses TRBV24-1 and TRBJ1-3, with D possibly TRBD1 on 6 matching bases. V was trimmed by 4 bases and J by 10 bases, leaving 10 bases between them. CDR1 and CDR2 (germline): KGHDR, SFDVKD. This CDR3 has 12 residues. For the CDR3, the DNA is TGTGCCACCAGTGACCCCAGGGGAACCATATATTTT. Translating it yields CATSDPRGTIYF.

The chain combines TRBV14 with TRBJ2-3, with TRBD2 identical over 9 bases. With V trimmed by 1 base and J by 5 bases, 4 bases remained unmatched. There are 15 residues in the CDR3. Germline V CDR1 and CDR2: SGHDN, FVKESK. The CDR3 DNA follows: TGTGCCAGCAGCCAAGGCGGGGGGGACAGAGATACGCAGTATTTT. Translated: CASSQGGGDRDTQYF. The variable domain in full, with the rest retrieved from reference TRBV14 and TRBJ2-3, is EAGVTQFPSHSVIEKGQTVTLRCDPISGHDNLYWYRRVMGKEIKFLLHFVKESKQDESGMPNNRFLAERTGGTYSTLKVQPAELEDSGVYFCASSQGGGDRDTQYFGPGTRLTVL.

The V gene is TRBV28, the J gene TRBJ1-2; TRBD1 matches at 9 bases. CDR1 and CDR2 (germline): MDHEN, SYDVKM. The ends lost 5 bases at V and 4 bases at J; junction bases unmatched: 11. The length of the CDR3 is 16 residues. CDR3 sequence reads: CASSTSGTGSFYGYTF. For the CDR3, the DNA is TGTGCCAGCAGTACCTCCGGGACAGGGAGTTTCTATGGCTACACCTTC.

This chain joins TRBV5-1 and TRBJ2-3; 11 nucleotides match TRBD2. The V gene end was trimmed by 4 bases and the J gene end by 4 bases; junction bases not matched to a gene: 8. The CDR3 is 16 residues long. Germline CDR1 reads SGHRS; CDR2 reads YFSETQ. CDR3 nucleotides: TGCGCCAGCAGCGGGTCGACTAGCGGGGTCTCAGATACGCAGTATTTT. It encodes CASSGSTSGVSDTQYF.

V and J are TRBV29-1 and TRBJ2-2; 10 bases are shared with TRBD1. Germline V gene lookup returns CDR1 SQVTM and CDR2 ANQGSEA. The CDR3 is 15 amino acids. J lost 5 bases, V lost 2 bases, and 5 bases had no gene match. As DNA, the CDR3 is TGCAGCGTTGAATCTCGGACAGGGGGGACCGGGGAGCTGTTTTTT. Its protein product is CSVESRTGGTGELFF.

The gene calls are TRBV11-3 and TRBJ2-5; D is perhaps TRBD2 (5 bases). V lost 0 bases to trimming and J lost 4 bases, with 6 bases between them. Germline V gives CDR1 SGHNT, CDR2 YENEEA. CDR3 length: 13 amino acids. The CDR3 reads CASSLDRGETQYF. CDR3 nucleotide sequence: TGTGCCAGCAGCTTAGATCGGGGAGAGACCCAGTACTTC.

V is TRBV14 and J is TRBJ2-2; 7 nucleotides agree with TRBD1. The V segment lost 3 bases and the J segment 2 bases; nucleotides outside the gene matches: 3. The CDR3 has 15 amino acids. Germline CDR1 is SGHDN and CDR2 is FVKESK. In DNA, the CDR3 is TGTGCCAGCAGCCACTCAGGGGGAAACACCGGGGAGCTGTTTTTT. This sequence encodes CASSHSGGNTGELFF.

This sequence joins TRBV5-5 and TRBJ1-1; 9 bases line up with TRBD1. Per germline, CDR1 SGHKS and CDR2 YYEKEE (reference sequence). This CDR3 has 14 residues. Trimming cost V 1 base and J 6 bases; bases outside gene matches: 4. In DNA form, the CDR3 reads TGTGCCAGCAGCTTGAGTGGGACAGGGCCTGAAGCTTTCTTT. Residues: CASSLSGTGPEAFF.

This clone appeared once. CDR3 region: CASSLTGLAAYNEQFF. The CDR3 DNA follows: TGTGCCAGCAGCCTGACGGGACTAGCGGCCTACAATGAGCAGTTCTTC. The chain joins TRBV6-6 to TRBJ2-1; TRBD2 agrees at 11 bases. After removal of 6 bases from V and 2 bases from J, the junction contained 6 bases not matched to a gene. Germline CDR1 MNHNY, CDR2 SVGAGI (reference sequence). The length of the CDR3 is 16 residues.

J is TRBJ1-3 and V is TRBV3-1 (or the pseudogene TRBV3-2); no firm D call. Trimming took 1 base from V and 3 from J, leaving 7 bases between them. CDR1 LGHDT and CDR2 YNNKEL come from the germline V gene (reference sequence). This CDR3 has 14 amino acids. The CDR3 region is CASSQAGSGNTIYF. The CDR3 DNA sequence: TGTGCCAGCAGCCAAGCTGGTAGTGGAAACACCATATATTTT.